The 8 T cell receptor beta chains given below trace back to one sample, sequenced in a study of T-cell reconstitution after alpha-beta-depleted transplantation in children. The TCRbeta library incorporated unique molecular identifiers. TCRdb passed the PCR reads through MiXCR, listing each CDR3 protein once. There are 150,000 to 250,000 distinct CDR3 sequences in the sample; more than 14% occur only once, and roughly 13% lies in the top ten. The specimen was PBMCs from the stem cell graft donor, collected from the stem cell graft. All receptors derive from a human donor who donated a stem cell graft to a child with acute lymphoblastic leukemia.

This clonotype occurred a few times. The chain couples TRBV20-1 to TRBJ2-5, with no clear D. Germline V gene sequence: CDR1 DFQATT, CDR2 SNEGSKA (reference sequence). This CDR3 is built from 15 residues. V was pared by 3 bases and J by 1 base, with 15 bases between. The CDR3 region is CSASGTQFTQETQYF. The CDR3 coding sequence is TGCAGTGCTAGTGGCACACAGTTTACCCAAGAGACCCAGTACTTC.

The chain is built from TRBV27 and TRBJ2-1; 16 nucleotides line up with TRBD2. CDR1 MNHEY and CDR2 SMNVEV come from the germline V gene (reference sequence). J lost 9 bases, V lost 6 bases, and 5 bases had no gene match. The CDR3 is 15 amino acids. The DNA for the CDR3 is TGTGCCAGCAGGACGGGACTAGCGGGAGGGGGTGAGCAGTTCTTC. As protein: CASRTGLAGGGEQFF.

This clonotype came up many times. The chain uses TRBV29-1 and TRBJ1-1; no firm D call. The CDR3 is made up of 10 amino acids. Germline CDR1 SQVTM, CDR2 ANQGSEA. Deletions cut 4 bases from V and 6 bases from J, with 6 bases between. This CDR3 reads CSVGSAEAFF. The CDR3 DNA is TGCAGCGTTGGAAGCGCTGAAGCTTTCTTT.

This clonotype was observed at least ten times. This chain uses TRBV12-3 or TRBV12-4 with TRBJ1-6; D is ambiguous. The CDR3 contains 16 residues. The V gene lost 6 bases and the J gene lost 4 bases, with 16 bases spanning the gap. The CDR3 spells CASSRTADTYNSPLHF. CDR3 sequence (DNA): TGTGCCAGCAGCAGGACTGCAGATACTTATAATTCACCCCTCCACTTT.

This chain connects TRBV20-1 to TRBJ2-1; TRBD2 agrees at 11 bases. In germline, CDR1 is DFQATT, CDR2 SNEGSKA (reference sequence). The CDR3 consists of 15 residues. V shed 4 bases, J shed 6 bases, and the junction held 8 bases outside the gene matches. This chain's CDR3 is CSAKQFSGRANEQFF. DNA of the CDR3: TGCAGTGCTAAGCAGTTTAGCGGGAGGGCCAATGAGCAGTTCTTC.

V and J are TRBV10-3 and TRBJ2-2; D ambiguous. Germline V gives CDR1 ENHRY, CDR2 SYGVKD. V lost 2 bases, J lost 4 bases, and 5 bases lay in between. The CDR3 totals 13 residues. The CDR3 sequence: CAISEQSTGELFF. CDR3 nucleotides: TGTGCCATCAGTGAGCAGTCCACCGGGGAGCTGTTTTTT.

This clonotype showed up many times. J is TRBJ2-7 and V is TRBV29-1; 7 bases match TRBD2. From germline, CDR1 is SQVTM and CDR2 ANQGSEA. The V segment lost 6 bases and the J segment 3 bases; nucleotides outside the gene matches: 5. CDR3 size: 12 residues. The chain's CDR3 is CSVAGDRYEQYF. As DNA, the CDR3 is TGCAGCGTGGCGGGAGACCGCTACGAGCAGTACTTC.

J is TRBJ2-7 and V is TRBV5-1, with unresolved D. With 4 bases removed from V and 6 bases from J, the gap between germline ends came to 11 bases. Germline CDR1 and CDR2: SGHRS and YFSETQ. The CDR3 has 12 residues. In DNA form, the CDR3 reads TGCGCCAGCAGCGATGGGAATGGCGAGCAGTACTTC. It codes for CASSDGNGEQYF.